Below are 2 T cell receptor beta chains sequenced from a single sample in a study of T cells in Graves' hyperthyroidism and ophthalmopathy. Authors of the study amplified TCR beta CDR3 regions from RNA transcripts. HTBI primers were employed in a first-round RT-PCR of the TCR CDR3. TCRdb used MiXCR to reprocess the multiplex PCR reads, holding one entry per CDR3 protein. The table records about 660,000 distinct CDR3 sequences, about 45% of them present only once. The material sequenced was peripheral blood or thyroid tissue (not recorded which). Receptor source: an adult man with Graves' disease, either hyperthyroidism or ophthalmopathy (not recorded which).

The rearrangement joins TRBV6-6 to TRBJ1-2, with D perhaps TRBD1 (5 bases). The CDR3 has 13 amino acids. The V end lost 5 bases, the J end lost 6 bases, and 13 bases lay between the germline ends. Germline CDR1 reads MNHNY; CDR2 reads SVGAGI (reference sequence). CDR3 in DNA: TGTGCCAGCAGTGGACGGTGGGGGGATGGCTACACCTTC. This encodes CASSGRWGDGYTF.

The chain has TRBV29-1 and TRBJ1-1; 9 bases fit TRBD1. Germline CDR1 SQVTM, CDR2 ANQGSEA. This CDR3 has 18 amino acids. In nucleotides, the CDR3 is TGCACCCGACACCCTCAGGGCCCGCTACAGGGGGCTGACACTGAAGCTTTCTTT. Its protein is CTRHPQGPLQGADTEAFF.